This entry lists 10 T cell receptor beta chains sequenced from one sample in a study of blood T cell repertoires in COVID-19 (dated by TCRdb to 2019 to 2021). Receptors were amplified or captured by the immunoSEQ multiplex PCR assay. Entries here come from immuneACCESS through TCRdb and include only in-frame sequences with V and J called. Some clones fail to appear in such tables; in the studies checked, an unresolved V gene covers under half of the shortfall, and the cause of the remainder is unknown. This sample is represented by hundreds of thousands of clones; around 87% of them were singletons. In total, the top ten clones hold over 2% of the sample. The source material was peripheral blood. These TCRs come from a woman in her thirties who had recovered from COVID-19.

The gene calls are TRBV4-3 and TRBJ2-4, with TRBD2 identical over 16 bases. Germline V lookup: CDR1 LGHNA, CDR2 YSLEER. This CDR3 has 18 residues. Losses at the gene ends were 4 bases for V and 1 base for J; bases not matched to a gene: 4. The CDR3 DNA is TGCGCCAGCAGCCCGGGACTAGCGGGAGGGCACGCCAAAAACATTCAGTACTTC. Amino acids: CASSPGLAGGHAKNIQYF.

The chain employs TRBV5-4 and TRBJ2-5, with D perhaps matching TRBD1 (5 bases). The CDR3 length is 14 residues. CDR1 is SGHNT and CDR2 is YYREEE in the germline V gene (reference sequence). V was clipped by 1 base and J by 5 bases, with 12 bases between them. The CDR3, as DNA: TGTGCCAGCAGCTTGTTTTCAGGGTGGGAGACCCAGTACTTC. Its translation: CASSLFSGWETQYF.

The sample holds a few counts of this clone. The rearrangement links TRBV2 to TRBJ1-1; D not resolved. CDR1 is SNHLY, CDR2 FYNNEI, per germline. This CDR3 is 11 amino acids long. With 11 bases removed from V and 1 base from J, the gap between germline ends came to 8 bases. The DNA of the CDR3 is TGTGCCGGCGCGGAGAACACTGAAGCTTTCTTT. This sequence encodes CAGAENTEAFF.

The rearrangement links TRBV28 to TRBJ2-5; 10 bases align to TRBD1. The J segment lost 2 bases and the V segment lost 2 bases, leaving 8 bases of the junction unmatched. Germline V gives CDR1 MDHEN, CDR2 SYDVKM. The CDR3 length is 17 residues. The CDR3 loop is CASSLARWTGGQETQYF. DNA of the CDR3: TGTGCCAGCAGTTTAGCCAGATGGACAGGGGGACAAGAGACCCAGTACTTC.

The chain couples TRBV20-1 to TRBJ1-1; D uncertain. V lost 8 bases and J lost 2, with 9 bases in between. Germline loops: CDR1 DFQATT, CDR2 SNEGSKA (reference sequence). This CDR3 region has 11 residues. Here the CDR3 reads CSIQTNTEAFF. The CDR3 coding sequence is TGCAGTATACAGACCAACACTGAAGCTTTCTTT.

The V and J genes are TRBV9 and TRBJ2-7, with 9 bases fitting TRBD1. Germline V gene sequence: CDR1 SGDLS, CDR2 YYNGEE. Trimming cost V 4 bases and J 3 bases; bases outside gene matches: 8. The CDR3 contains 15 residues. CDR3 protein: CASSPRGTGFYEQYF. The CDR3 bases are TGTGCCAGCAGCCCCCGGGGGACAGGGTTCTACGAGCAGTACTTC. Supplemented by reference TRBV9 and TRBJ2-7, the full variable domain reads DSGVTQTPKHLITATGQRVTLRCSPRSGDLSVYWYQQSLDQGLQFLIQYYNGEERAKGNILERFSAQQFPDLHSELNLSSLELGDSALYFCASSPRGTGFYEQYFGPGTRLTVT.

The CDR3 loop is CASSPVGTAHEKLFF. CDR3 bases: TGTGCCAGCTCACCAGTGGGGACAGCTCATGAAAAACTGTTTTTT. The rearrangement links TRBV18 to TRBJ1-4; 7 bases map to TRBD1. This CDR3 region has 15 residues. V was pared by 2 bases and J by 6 bases, with 6 bases of the junction left unmatched. Looked up from germline, CDR1 is KGHSH and CDR2 is LQKENI.

V and J are TRBV7-2 and TRBJ1-3; 7 positions match TRBD1. This CDR3 is built from 14 residues. Unmatched junction bases numbered 5, after V lost 3 bases and J lost 6 bases. The germline gives CDR1 SGHTA, CDR2 FQGNSA. The CDR3, as DNA: TGTGCCAGCAGCTTGAGGGGGCGGGAAAACACCATATATTTT. Protein sequence: CASSLRGRENTIYF. Full variable domain (rest looked up from reference TRBV7-2 and TRBJ1-3): GAGVSQSPSNKVTEKGKDVELRCDPISGHTALYWYRQSLGQGLEFLIYFQGNSAPDKSGLPSDRFSAERTGGSVSTLTIQRTQQEDSAVYLCASSLRGRENTIYFGEGSWLTVV.

The genes are TRBV11-1 and TRBJ1-1; a weak D match, TRBD1 (6 bases). The CDR3 totals 14 residues. CDR1 is SGHAT, CDR2 FQDESV, per germline (reference sequence). With 5 bases removed from V and 4 bases from J, the gap between germline ends came to 14 bases. In DNA, the CDR3 is TGTGCCAGCAGCGCCTACAGGGAGTCCACTGAAGCTTTCTTT. It encodes CASSAYRESTEAFF.

V usage is TRBV5-1 and J usage is TRBJ2-1, with 12 bases aligning to TRBD2. V lost 4 bases to trimming and J lost 7 bases; unmatched junction nucleotides: 6. The CDR3 runs 15 residues. Per the germline V gene, CDR1 is SGHRS and CDR2 is YFSETQ. The CDR3 bases are TGCGCCAGCAGCCAACCGGGACTAGCGGGTAATGAGCAGTTCTTC. It is translated as CASSQPGLAGNEQFF.